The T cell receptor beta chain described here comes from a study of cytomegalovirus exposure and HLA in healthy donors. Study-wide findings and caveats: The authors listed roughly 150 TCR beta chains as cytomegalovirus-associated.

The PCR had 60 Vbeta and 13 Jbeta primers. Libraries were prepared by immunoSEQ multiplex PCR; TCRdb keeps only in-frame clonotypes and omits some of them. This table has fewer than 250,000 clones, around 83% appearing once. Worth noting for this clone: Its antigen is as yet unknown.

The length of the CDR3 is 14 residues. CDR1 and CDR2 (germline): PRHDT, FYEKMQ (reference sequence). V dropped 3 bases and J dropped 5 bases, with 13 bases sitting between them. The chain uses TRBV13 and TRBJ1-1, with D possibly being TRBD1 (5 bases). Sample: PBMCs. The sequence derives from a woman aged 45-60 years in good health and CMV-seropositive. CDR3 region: CASSFQAGRTEAFF. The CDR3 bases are TGTGCCAGCAGCTTTCAAGCAGGGCGGACTGAAGCTTTCTTT.